Following are 17 T cell receptor beta chains from one sample sequenced in a study of cytomegalovirus exposure and HLA in healthy donors. Both 60 Vbeta primers and 13 Jbeta primers went into the PCR. Data came from immunoSEQ multiplex PCR; TCRdb stores just in-frame clones and leaves some out. Of some 90,000 clones in the sample, over 75% were seen once. Sequenced sample: PBMCs. The source of these receptors is a female donor in good health and CMV-seronegative.

V gene TRBV15 combines with J gene TRBJ2-3, with TRBD2 identical over 7 bases. The CDR3 runs to 18 residues. Germline assignment: CDR1 LNHNV and CDR2 YYDKDF (reference sequence). V lost 0 bases, J lost 4 bases, and 13 bases stayed unmatched. The CDR3 nucleotides read TGTGCCACCAGCAGAGATTTAGGACTAGACCGTCGGGCAGATACGCAGTATTTT. Its protein product is CATSRDLGLDRRADTQYF.

This rearrangement joins TRBV6-6 to TRBJ2-2, with 8 bases aligning to TRBD2. Germline V gene sequence: CDR1 MNHNY, CDR2 SVGAGI (reference sequence). V was clipped by 6 bases and J by 5 bases; unmatched bases: 8. The CDR3 is 15 residues long. CDR3 sequence (DNA): TGTGCCAGCAGCACTAGCGGCGAAGGGACCGGGGAGCTGTTTTTT. Protein: CASSTSGEGTGELFF.

This chain connects TRBV5-8 to TRBJ1-2; perhaps TRBD1 as D (5 bases). CDR1 and CDR2 (germline): SGHTS, YDEGEE. The CDR3 covers 14 residues. Trimming took 4 bases from V and 4 from J, leaving 14 bases between them. In DNA, the CDR3 is TGTGCCAGCAGCCGCCAGGGTCAGTCCTATGGCTACACCTTC. Its protein product is CASSRQGQSYGYTF.

This clone was seen more than once but under ten times. Here the CDR3 reads CASSPARVATNEKLFF. The DNA for the CDR3 is TGTGCCAGCTCACCTGCCAGGGTCGCAACTAATGAAAAACTGTTTTTT. V usage is TRBV18 and J usage is TRBJ1-4, with D possibly matching TRBD1 (5 bases). CDR3 size: 16 residues. Trimming took 3 bases from V and 0 from J, leaving 11 bases between them. Per the germline V gene, CDR1 is KGHSH and CDR2 is LQKENI.

The DNA of the CDR3 is TGTTACCCCCTTGGGACAGTGAACACTGAAGCTTTCTTT. Its protein is CYPLGTVNTEAFF. The chain joins TRBV19 to TRBJ1-1, with 7 bases identical to TRBD1. The CDR3 totals 13 residues. Looked up from germline, CDR1 is LNHDA and CDR2 is SQIVND (reference sequence). The full variable domain, with the rest looked up from reference TRBV19 and TRBJ1-1, is DGGITQSPKYLFRKEGQNVTLSCEQNLNHDAMYWYRQDPGQGLRLIYYSQIVNDFQKGDIAEGYSVSREKKESFPLTVTSAQKNPTAFYLCYPLGTVNTEAFFGQGTRLTVV.

This clone was recorded a few times. This chain uses TRBV6-6 with TRBJ2-5, with D maybe TRBD2 (6 bases). Trimming left V 4 bases short and J 5 bases short, with 14 bases between. Germline V lookup: CDR1 MNHNY, CDR2 SVGAGI (reference sequence). The CDR3 is 14 amino acids. The CDR3 DNA sequence: TGTGCCAGCAGTTCGACTAGGGTGGGGGAGACCCAGTACTTC. It yields the protein CASSSTRVGETQYF.

The rearrangement uses TRBV6-6 and TRBJ1-5; D might be TRBD1 (6 bases). Germline V CDR1 and CDR2: MNHNY, SVGAGI (reference sequence). V lost 5 bases and J lost 2, with 16 bases in between. The length of the CDR3 is 16 residues. Here the CDR3 DNA reads TGTGCCAGCAGTAACATCGCAGGGGCTGGCAATCAGCCCCAGCATTTT. Protein product: CASSNIAGAGNQPQHF.

The gene calls are TRBV6-5 and TRBJ2-7; D unresolved. CDR1 and CDR2 (germline): MNHEY, SVGAGI. Between the trimmed V and J ends, which lost 0 bases and 6 bases, there was a span of 15 bases. This CDR3 spans 15 amino acids. The CDR3 here is CASSYSPSSEAEQYF. The CDR3 DNA is TGTGCCAGCAGTTACTCTCCCTCTTCCGAGGCCGAGCAGTACTTC.

The chain employs TRBV6-1 and TRBJ1-2; the match to TRBD1 covers 9 bases. The junction had 5 bases not matched to a gene; V was cut back by 4 bases and J by 8 bases. The germline V gene has CDR1 MNHNS and CDR2 SASEGT. The CDR3 consists of 13 residues. CDR3 coding DNA: TGTGCCAGCAGTGTCCGGGACAGGGACGGCTACACCTTC. Its translation: CASSVRDRDGYTF.

This clone was seen a single time. The chain carries TRBV9 and TRBJ2-2; no clear D gene. The germline V gene has CDR1 SGDLS and CDR2 YYNGEE. The CDR3 is 14 residues long. V lost 0 bases to trimming and J lost 3 bases, with 6 bases between them. The CDR3 loop reads CASSVVGDTGELFF. The CDR3 DNA reads as TGTGCCAGCAGCGTAGTGGGCGACACCGGGGAGCTGTTTTTT.

The rearrangement uses TRBV28 and TRBJ1-4; 9 nucleotides agree with TRBD1. Germline V lookup: CDR1 MDHEN, CDR2 SYDVKM. This CDR3 region has 15 residues. After removal of 6 bases from V and 6 bases from J, the junction contained 8 bases not matched to a gene. CDR3 sequence reads: CASSDPGTGYEKLFF. For the CDR3, the DNA is TGTGCCAGCAGCGACCCCGGGACAGGGTATGAAAAACTGTTTTTT. Looking up the rest from reference TRBV28 and TRBJ1-4 gives the full variable domain: DVKVTQSSRYLVKRTGEKVFLECVQDMDHENMFWYRQDPGLGLRLIYFSYDVKMKEKGDIPEGYSVSREKKERFSLILESASTNQTSMYLCASSDPGTGYEKLFFGSGTQLSVL.

The rearrangement joins TRBV28 to TRBJ1-4, with D possibly TRBD1 on 6 matching bases. Germline CDR1 MDHEN, CDR2 SYDVKM. The CDR3 runs 15 residues. Between the trimmed V and J ends, which lost 3 bases and 8 bases, there was a span of 16 bases. CDR3 loop: CASSFVGGLEEKLFF. The CDR3 nucleotides read TGTGCCAGCAGTTTCGTTGGGGGCCTAGAGGAAAAACTGTTTTTT.

The rearrangement uses TRBV5-1 and TRBJ2-7; the D gene is possibly TRBD1 (5 bases). The CDR3 contains 14 residues. Germline-derived CDR1 and CDR2 are SGHRS and YFSETQ. V lost 0 bases to trimming and J lost 4 bases, with 11 bases between them. CDR3: CASSLVTGQYEQYF. As DNA, the CDR3 is TGCGCCAGCAGCTTGGTAACAGGACAATACGAGCAGTACTTC. Filled out from reference TRBV5-1 and TRBJ2-7, the complete variable domain reads KAGVTQTPRYLIKTRGQQVTLSCSPISGHRSVSWYQQTPGQGLQFLFEYFSETQRNKGNFPGRFSGRQFSNSRSEMNVSTLELGDSALYLCASSLVTGQYEQYFGPGTRLTVT.

The chain has TRBV5-1 and TRBJ2-1, with 11 bases lining up with TRBD2. V was clipped by 0 bases and J by 9 bases; unmatched bases: 5. The CDR3 loop spans 15 amino acids. Germline CDR1 and CDR2: SGHRS and YFSETQ. CDR3 DNA: TGCGCCAGCAGCTTGGTTACTAGCGGGAGTGGTGAGCAGTTCTTC. It specifies CASSLVTSGSGEQFF.

The chain has TRBV27 and TRBJ1-1; D uncertain. Germline CDR1 is MNHEY and CDR2 is SMNVEV (reference sequence). CDR3 size: 13 residues. Trimming cost V 6 bases and J 3 bases, with 11 bases left between them. Here the CDR3 DNA reads TGTGCCAGCAGGATGGGCTGGGACACTGAAGCTTTCTTT. It codes for CASRMGWDTEAFF.

The J gene is TRBJ1-3, the V gene TRBV28, with a weak D call TRBD1 (6 bases). CDR1 MDHEN and CDR2 SYDVKM come from the germline V gene. The CDR3 runs to 17 residues. The ends were cut back, 3 bases at V and 0 bases at J, with 15 bases in the middle. The CDR3 DNA sequence: TGTGCCAGCAGTTTCCCCCAGGGGTTTAGCTCTGGAAACACCATATATTTT. Translation: CASSFPQGFSSGNTIYF.

V gene TRBV7-2 combines with J gene TRBJ2-1; no firm D call. Between the trimmed V and J ends, which lost 4 bases and 7 bases, there was a span of 8 bases. The CDR3 spans 12 residues. Germline-derived CDR1 and CDR2 are SGHTA and FQGNSA. The CDR3 loop is CASSSTWNEQFF. The CDR3 DNA is TGTGCCAGCAGCTCAACATGGAATGAGCAGTTCTTC. Variable domain in full (rest from reference TRBV7-2 and TRBJ2-1): GAGVSQSPSNKVTEKGKDVELRCDPISGHTALYWYRQSLGQGLEFLIYFQGNSAPDKSGLPSDRFSAERTGGSVSTLTIQRTQQEDSAVYLCASSSTWNEQFFGPGTRLTVL.